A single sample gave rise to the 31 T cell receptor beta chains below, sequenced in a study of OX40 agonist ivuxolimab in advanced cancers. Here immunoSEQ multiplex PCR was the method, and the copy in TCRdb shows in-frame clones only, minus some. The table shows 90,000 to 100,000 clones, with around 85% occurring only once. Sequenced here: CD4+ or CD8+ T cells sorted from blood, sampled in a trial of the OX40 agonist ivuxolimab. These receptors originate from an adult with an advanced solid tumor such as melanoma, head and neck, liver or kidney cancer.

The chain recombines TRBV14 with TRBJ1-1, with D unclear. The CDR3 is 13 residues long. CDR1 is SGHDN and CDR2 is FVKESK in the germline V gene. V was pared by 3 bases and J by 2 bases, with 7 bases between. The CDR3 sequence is CASSQGANTEAFF. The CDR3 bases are TGTGCCAGCAGCCAGGGAGCCAACACTGAAGCTTTCTTT.

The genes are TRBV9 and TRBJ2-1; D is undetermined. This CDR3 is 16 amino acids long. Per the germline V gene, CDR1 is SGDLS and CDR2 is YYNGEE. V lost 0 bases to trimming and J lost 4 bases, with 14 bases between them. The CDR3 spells CASSVATSQRYNEQFF. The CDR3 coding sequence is TGTGCCAGCAGCGTAGCTACAAGCCAGAGATACAATGAGCAGTTCTTC. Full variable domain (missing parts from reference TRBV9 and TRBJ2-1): DSGVTQTPKHLITATGQRVTLRCSPRSGDLSVYWYQQSLDQGLQFLIQYYNGEERAKGNILERFSAQQFPDLHSELNLSSLELGDSALYFCASSVATSQRYNEQFFGPGTRLTVL.

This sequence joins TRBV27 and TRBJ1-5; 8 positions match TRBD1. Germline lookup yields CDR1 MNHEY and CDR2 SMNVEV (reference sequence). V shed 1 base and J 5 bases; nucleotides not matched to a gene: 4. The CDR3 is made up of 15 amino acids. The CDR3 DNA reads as TGTGCCAGCAGTTTATGGGCGACAGGGGATCAGCCCCAGCATTTT. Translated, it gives CASSLWATGDQPQHF.

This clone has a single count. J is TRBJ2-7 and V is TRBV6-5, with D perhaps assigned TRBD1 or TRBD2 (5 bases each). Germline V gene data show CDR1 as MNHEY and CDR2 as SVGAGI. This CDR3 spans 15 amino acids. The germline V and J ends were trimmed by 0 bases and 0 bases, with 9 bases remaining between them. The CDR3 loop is CASSYSGPPSYEQYF. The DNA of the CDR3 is TGTGCCAGCAGTTACTCGGGACCGCCCTCCTACGAGCAGTACTTC.

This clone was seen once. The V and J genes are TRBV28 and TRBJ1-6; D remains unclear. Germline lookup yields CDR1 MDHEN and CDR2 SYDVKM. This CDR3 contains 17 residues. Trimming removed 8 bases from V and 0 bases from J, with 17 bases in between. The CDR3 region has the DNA TGTGCCAGCCTCTTCTCGACGGCTAGCTCCTATAATTCACCCCTCCACTTT. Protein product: CASLFSTASSYNSPLHF. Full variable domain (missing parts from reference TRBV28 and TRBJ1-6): DVKVTQSSRYLVKRTGEKVFLECVQDMDHENMFWYRQDPGLGLRLIYFSYDVKMKEKGDIPEGYSVSREKKERFSLILESASTNQTSMYLCASLFSTASSYNSPLHFGNGTRLTVT.

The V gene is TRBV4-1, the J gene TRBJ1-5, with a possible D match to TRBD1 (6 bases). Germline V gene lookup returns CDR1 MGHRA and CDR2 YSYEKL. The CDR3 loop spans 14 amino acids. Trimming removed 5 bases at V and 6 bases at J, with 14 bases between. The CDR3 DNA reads TGCGCCAGCAGCATAACAGGGCTGGGTCAGCCCCAGCATTTT. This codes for CASSITGLGQPQHF.

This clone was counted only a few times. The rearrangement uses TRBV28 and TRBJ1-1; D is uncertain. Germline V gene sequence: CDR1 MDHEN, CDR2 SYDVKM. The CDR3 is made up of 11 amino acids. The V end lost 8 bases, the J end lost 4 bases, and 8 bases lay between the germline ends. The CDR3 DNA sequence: TGTGCCAGCCGCGAGGGCACTGAAGCTTTCTTT. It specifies CASREGTEAFF.

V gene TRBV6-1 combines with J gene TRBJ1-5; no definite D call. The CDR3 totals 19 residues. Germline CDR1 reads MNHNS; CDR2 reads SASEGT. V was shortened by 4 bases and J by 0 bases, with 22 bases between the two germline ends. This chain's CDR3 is CASSGAFVEGDYSNQPQHF. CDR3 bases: TGTGCCAGCAGTGGTGCATTTGTTGAGGGAGACTATAGCAATCAGCCCCAGCATTTT.

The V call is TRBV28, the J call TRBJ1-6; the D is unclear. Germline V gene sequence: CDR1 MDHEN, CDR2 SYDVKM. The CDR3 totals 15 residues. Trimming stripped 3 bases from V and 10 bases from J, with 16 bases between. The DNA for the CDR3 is TGTGCCAGCAGTTTTGTGGGTAATGTGGGATCACCCCTCCACTTT. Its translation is CASSFVGNVGSPLHF.

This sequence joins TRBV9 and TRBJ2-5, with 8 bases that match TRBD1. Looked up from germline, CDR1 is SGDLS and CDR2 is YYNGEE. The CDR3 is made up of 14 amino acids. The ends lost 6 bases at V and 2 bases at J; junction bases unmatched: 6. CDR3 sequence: CASNRQGAQETQYF. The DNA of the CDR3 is TGTGCCAGCAACCGTCAGGGGGCACAAGAGACCCAGTACTTC.

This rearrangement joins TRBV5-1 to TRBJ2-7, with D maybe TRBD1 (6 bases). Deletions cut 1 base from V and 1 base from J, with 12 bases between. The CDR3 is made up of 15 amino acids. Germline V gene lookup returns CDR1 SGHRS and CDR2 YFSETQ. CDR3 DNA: TGCGCCAGCAGCTTGACAGGGACGTATTCCTACGAGCAGTACTTC. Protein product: CASSLTGTYSYEQYF.

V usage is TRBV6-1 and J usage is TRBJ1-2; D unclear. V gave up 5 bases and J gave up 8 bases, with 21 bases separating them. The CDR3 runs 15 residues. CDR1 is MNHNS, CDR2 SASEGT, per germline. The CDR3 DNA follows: TGTGCCAGCAGTCCCCGCGCCCCCCTATTTGAGGGCTACACCTTC. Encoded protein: CASSPRAPLFEGYTF.

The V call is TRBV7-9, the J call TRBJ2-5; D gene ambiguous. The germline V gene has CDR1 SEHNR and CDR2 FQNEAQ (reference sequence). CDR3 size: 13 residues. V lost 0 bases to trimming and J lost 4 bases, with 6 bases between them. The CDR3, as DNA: TGTGCCAGCAGCTTAGCGCGTGTAGAGACCCAGTACTTC. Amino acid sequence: CASSLARVETQYF. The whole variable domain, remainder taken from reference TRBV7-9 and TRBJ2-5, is DTGVSQNPRHKITKRGQNVTFRCDPISEHNRLYWYRQTLGQGPEFLTYFQNEAQLEKSRLLSDRFSAERPKGSFSTLEIQRTEQGDSAMYLCASSLARVETQYFGPGTRLLVL.

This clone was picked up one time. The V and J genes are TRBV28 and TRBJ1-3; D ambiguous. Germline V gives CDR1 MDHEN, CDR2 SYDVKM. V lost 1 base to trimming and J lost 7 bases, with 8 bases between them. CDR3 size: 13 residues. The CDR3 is CASSLSQSNTIYF. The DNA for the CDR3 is TGTGCCAGCAGTTTATCCCAGTCTAACACCATATATTTT. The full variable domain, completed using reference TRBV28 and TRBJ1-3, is DVKVTQSSRYLVKRTGEKVFLECVQDMDHENMFWYRQDPGLGLRLIYFSYDVKMKEKGDIPEGYSVSREKKERFSLILESASTNQTSMYLCASSLSQSNTIYFGEGSWLTVV.

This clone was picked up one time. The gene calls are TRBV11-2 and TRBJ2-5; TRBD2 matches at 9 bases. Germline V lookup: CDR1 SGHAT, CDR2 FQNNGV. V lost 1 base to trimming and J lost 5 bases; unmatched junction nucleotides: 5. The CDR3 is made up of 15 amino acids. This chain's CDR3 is CASSLASGLAETQYF. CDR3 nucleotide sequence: TGTGCCAGCAGCTTAGCCTCCGGACTAGCGGAGACCCAGTACTTC.

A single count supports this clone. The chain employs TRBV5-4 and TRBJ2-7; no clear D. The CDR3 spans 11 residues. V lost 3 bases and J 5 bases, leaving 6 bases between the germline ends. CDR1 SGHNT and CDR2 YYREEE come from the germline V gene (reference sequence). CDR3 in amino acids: CASSYSHEQYF. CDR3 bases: TGTGCCAGCAGCTACTCACACGAGCAGTACTTC.

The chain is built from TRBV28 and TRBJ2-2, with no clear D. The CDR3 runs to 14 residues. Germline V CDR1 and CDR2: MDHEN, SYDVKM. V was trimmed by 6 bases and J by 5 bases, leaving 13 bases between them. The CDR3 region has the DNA TGTGCCAGCAGCCCCCCAGACTGGACCGGGGAGCTGTTTTTT. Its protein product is CASSPPDWTGELFF.

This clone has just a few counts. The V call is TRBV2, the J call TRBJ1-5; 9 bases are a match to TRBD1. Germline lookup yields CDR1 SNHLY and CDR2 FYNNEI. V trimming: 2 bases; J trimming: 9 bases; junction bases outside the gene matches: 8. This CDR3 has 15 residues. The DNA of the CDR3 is TGTGCCAGCAGTGAACCACAGGGGGCGGTGTGGCCCCAGCATTTT. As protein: CASSEPQGAVWPQHF.

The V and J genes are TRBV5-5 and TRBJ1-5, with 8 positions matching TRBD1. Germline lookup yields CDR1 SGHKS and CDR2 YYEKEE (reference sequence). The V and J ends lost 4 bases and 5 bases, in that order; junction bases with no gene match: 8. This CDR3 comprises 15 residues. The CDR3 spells CASSPQRTGYQPQHF. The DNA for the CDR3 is TGTGCCAGCAGCCCACAAAGGACAGGGTATCAGCCCCAGCATTTT.

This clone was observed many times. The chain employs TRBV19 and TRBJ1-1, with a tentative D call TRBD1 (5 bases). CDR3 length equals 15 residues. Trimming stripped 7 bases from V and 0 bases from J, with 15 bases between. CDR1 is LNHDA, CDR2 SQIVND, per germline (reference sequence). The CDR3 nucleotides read TGTGCCAGTAAGGTCGGGGGGACCATGAACACTGAAGCTTTCTTT. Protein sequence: CASKVGGTMNTEAFF.

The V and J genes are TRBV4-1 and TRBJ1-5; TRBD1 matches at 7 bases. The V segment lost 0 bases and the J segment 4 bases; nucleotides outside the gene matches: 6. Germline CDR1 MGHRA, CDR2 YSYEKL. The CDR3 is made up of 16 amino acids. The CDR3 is CASSQDGDRGNQPQHF. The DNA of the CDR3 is TGCGCCAGCAGCCAAGATGGGGACAGAGGGAATCAGCCCCAGCATTTT.

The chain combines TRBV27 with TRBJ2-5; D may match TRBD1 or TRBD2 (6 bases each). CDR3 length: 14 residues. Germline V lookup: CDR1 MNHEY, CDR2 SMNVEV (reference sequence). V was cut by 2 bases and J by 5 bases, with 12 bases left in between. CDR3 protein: CASSLTGRWETQYF. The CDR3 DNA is TGTGCCAGCAGTTTAACAGGGAGGTGGGAGACCCAGTACTTC.

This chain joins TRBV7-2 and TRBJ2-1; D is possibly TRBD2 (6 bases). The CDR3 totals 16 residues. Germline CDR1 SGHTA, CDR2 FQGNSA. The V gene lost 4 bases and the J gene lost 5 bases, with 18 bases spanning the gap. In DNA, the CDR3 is TGTGCCAGCAGCTCAGACGGGGATGGAGGGGACAATGAGCAGTTCTTC. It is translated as CASSSDGDGGDNEQFF. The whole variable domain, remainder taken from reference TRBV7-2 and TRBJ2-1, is GAGVSQSPSNKVTEKGKDVELRCDPISGHTALYWYRQSLGQGLEFLIYFQGNSAPDKSGLPSDRFSAERTGGSVSTLTIQRTQQEDSAVYLCASSSDGDGGDNEQFFGPGTRLTVL.

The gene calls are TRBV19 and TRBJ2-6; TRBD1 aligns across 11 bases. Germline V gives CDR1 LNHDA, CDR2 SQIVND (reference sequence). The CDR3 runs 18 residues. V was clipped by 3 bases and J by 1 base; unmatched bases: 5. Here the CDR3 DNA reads TGTGCCAGTAGTATCCGGGGACAGGGGGAGTCTGGGGCCAACGTCCTGACTTTC. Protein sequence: CASSIRGQGESGANVLTF.

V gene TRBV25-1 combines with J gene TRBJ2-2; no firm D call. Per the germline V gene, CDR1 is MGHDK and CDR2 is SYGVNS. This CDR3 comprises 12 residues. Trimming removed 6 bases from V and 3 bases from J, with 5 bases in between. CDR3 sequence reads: CASSQDTGELFF. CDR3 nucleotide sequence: TGTGCCAGCAGCCAGGACACCGGGGAGCTGTTTTTT.

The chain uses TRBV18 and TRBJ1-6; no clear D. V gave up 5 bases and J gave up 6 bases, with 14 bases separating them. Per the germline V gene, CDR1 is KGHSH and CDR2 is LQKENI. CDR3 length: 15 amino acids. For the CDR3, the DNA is TGTGCCAGCTCAGTTGGACCAGTTACTAATTCACCCCTCCACTTT. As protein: CASSVGPVTNSPLHF.

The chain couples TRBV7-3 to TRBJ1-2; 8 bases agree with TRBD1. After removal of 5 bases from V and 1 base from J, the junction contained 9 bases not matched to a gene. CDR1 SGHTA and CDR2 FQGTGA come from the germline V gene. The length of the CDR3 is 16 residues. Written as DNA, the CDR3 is TGTGCCAGCAGCCCCCAGGGACAGGCCCTTAACTATGGCTACACCTTC. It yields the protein CASSPQGQALNYGYTF.

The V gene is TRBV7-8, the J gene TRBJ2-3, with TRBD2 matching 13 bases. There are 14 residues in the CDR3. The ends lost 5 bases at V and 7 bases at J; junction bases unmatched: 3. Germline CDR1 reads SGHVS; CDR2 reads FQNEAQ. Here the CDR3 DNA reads TGTGCCAGCAGCCGGACTAGCGGGGGCAATACGCAGTATTTT. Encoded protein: CASSRTSGGNTQYF.

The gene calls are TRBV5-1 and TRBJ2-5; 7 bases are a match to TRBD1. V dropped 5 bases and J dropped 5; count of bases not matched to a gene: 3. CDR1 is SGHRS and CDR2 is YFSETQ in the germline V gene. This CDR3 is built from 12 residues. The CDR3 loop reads CASRQGRETQYF. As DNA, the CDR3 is TGCGCCAGCAGACAGGGGCGGGAGACCCAGTACTTC.

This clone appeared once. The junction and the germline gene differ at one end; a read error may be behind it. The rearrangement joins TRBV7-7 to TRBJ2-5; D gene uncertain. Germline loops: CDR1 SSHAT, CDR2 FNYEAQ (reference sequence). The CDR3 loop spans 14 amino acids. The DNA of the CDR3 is TGTGCTAGCAGCTTAAGCCAGAGCCAAGAGACCCAGTACTTC. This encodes CASSLSQSQETQYF.

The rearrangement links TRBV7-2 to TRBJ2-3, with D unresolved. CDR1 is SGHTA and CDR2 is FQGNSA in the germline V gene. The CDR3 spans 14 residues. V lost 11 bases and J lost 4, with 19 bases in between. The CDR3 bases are TGTGCCTCTCTTTCCGCAGTTGGTGCAGATACGCAGTATTTT. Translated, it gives CASLSAVGADTQYF.